These T cell receptor beta chains were read from a single sample in a study of CD8+CD57+ T cells in acquired aplastic anemia. Using its own MiXCR run on the reads, TCRdb lists one record per CDR3 protein. Among about 170,000 distinct CDR3 sequences listed, 40% to 55% were seen once. Sequencing was performed on sorted CD4+, CD8+, or CD8+CD57+ T cells (not recorded which) from PBMCs. These TCRs come from a human donor with aplastic anemia. The CDR3 runs from the conserved cysteine through the conserved F or W. D genes are given only for firm matches. Size is stated for part of the rows, as once, few or many counts, or as a class when the clone is expanded.

J: TRBJ2-2; size: NA; V: TRBV15; D: NA; DNA: TGTGCCACCAGCAGATTAACCGGGGAGCTGTTTTTT; CDR3: CATSRLTGELFF
J: TRBJ1-1; size: many; V: TRBV7-8; D: NA; DNA: TGTGCCACTCACCGGACGCGTAACACTGAAGCTTTCTTT; CDR3: CATHRTRNTEAFF
J: TRBJ1-2; size: NA; V: TRBV5-4; D: NA; DNA: TGTGCCAGCAGCGCGAGGGCACCCTATGGCTACACCTTC; CDR3: CASSARAPYGYTF
J: TRBJ2-1; size: many; V: TRBV7-2; D: TRBD2; DNA: TGTGCCAGCAGCTTAGCGGGGGGGTTCTCCTCCTACAATGAGCAGTTCTTC; CDR3: CASSLAGGFSSYNEQFF
J: TRBJ1-2; size: once; V: TRBV20-1; D: NA; DNA: TGCAGTGCTACCGAAGCGCGGCCGGGCGGAGGCTACACCTTC; CDR3: CSATEARPGGGYTF
J: TRBJ2-1; size: many; V: TRBV2; D: NA; DNA: TGTGCCAACAGCGGGTTCTTCTACAATGAGCAGTTCTTC; CDR3: CANSGFFYNEQFF
J: TRBJ2-1; size: NA; V: TRBV15; D: TRBD2; DNA: TGTGCCACCAGCAGAGCACTAGCGGGGGGGCCGGATGAGCAGTTCTTC; CDR3: CATSRALAGGPDEQFF
J: TRBJ2-7; size: NA; V: TRBV25-1; D: TRBD2; DNA: TGTGCCAGCAGCACCACTAGCGCCTCCTACGAGCAGTACTTC; CDR3: CASSTTSASYEQYF
J: TRBJ2-5; size: NA; V: TRBV9; D: NA; DNA: TGTGCCAGCAGCGCGGGGGACTCCCGAGAGACCCAGTACTTC; CDR3: CASSAGDSRETQYF
J: TRBJ2-1; size: NA; V: TRBV15; D: TRBD2; DNA: TGTGCCACCAGCTCTCGGACTAGCGGGGAGCATGAGCAGTTCTTC; CDR3: CATSSRTSGEHEQFF
J: TRBJ2-7; size: medium-sized; V: TRBV2; D: NA; DNA: TGTGCCAGCAGTGAGGCGGCGAGCAACGAGCAGTACTTC; CDR3: CASSEAASNEQYF
J: TRBJ1-6; size: many; V: TRBV6-4; D: TRBD1; DNA: TGTGCCAGCATAGGACAGGCGAATTCACCCCTCCACTTT; CDR3: CASIGQANSPLHF
J: TRBJ2-1; size: NA; V: TRBV20-1; D: TRBD2; DNA: TGCAGTGCTAGGAGGGGCGGGGGCTACAATGAGCAGTTCTTC; CDR3: CSARRGGGYNEQFF
J: TRBJ1-2; size: NA; V: TRBV3-1; D: NA; DNA: TGTGCCAGCAGCCAAGACGCCGTTAACTATGGCTACACCTTC; CDR3: CASSQDAVNYGYTF
J: TRBJ2-1; size: NA; V: TRBV9; D: TRBD2; DNA: TGTGCCAGCAGCCCTCGGGTAGCGGGGGGGCCAGGTGAGCAGTTCTTC; CDR3: CASSPRVAGGPGEQFF
J: TRBJ2-2; size: few; V: TRBV6-4; D: NA; DNA: TGTGCCAGCAGTCACCCCGGGGTGGGACTTCTCACCGGGGAGCTGTTTTTT; CDR3: CASSHPGVGLLTGELFF
J: TRBJ1-1; size: NA; V: TRBV7-2; D: NA; DNA: TGTGCCAGCAGCTTGGGACTGGTCACTGAAGCTTTCTTT; CDR3: CASSLGLVTEAFF
J: TRBJ1-2; size: NA; V: TRBV5-4; D: TRBD1; DNA: TGTGCCAGCAGTTGGACAGGGGGCGGATGGGACTATGGCTACACCTTC; CDR3: CASSWTGGGWDYGYTF
J: TRBJ2-2; size: NA; V: TRBV7-7; D: NA; DNA: TGTGCTAGCAGCTCCTCCGGCGGTGGGGAGCTGTTTTTT; CDR3: CASSSSGGGELFF
J: TRBJ1-2; size: few; V: TRBV10-2; D: NA; DNA: TGCGCCAGCAGTGAGAAGGGTGACTATGGCTACACCTTC; CDR3: CASSEKGDYGYTF
J: TRBJ2-1; size: many; V: TRBV7-6; D: TRBD1; DNA: TGTGCCAGCAGCCCAGGAACAGGGGGCCTCTTCAATGAGCAGTTCTTC; CDR3: CASSPGTGGLFNEQFF
J: TRBJ1-2; size: NA; V: TRBV2; D: NA; DNA: TGTGCCAGCAGTGAAGTAGGGGACTATGGCTACACCTTC; CDR3: CASSEVGDYGYTF
J: TRBJ1-6; size: NA; V: TRBV5-1; D: NA; DNA: TGCGCCAGCAGCCCGGGACGGGTGGATTCACCCCTCCAATTT; CDR3: CASSPGRVDSPLQF
J: TRBJ2-1; size: NA; V: TRBV2; D: NA; DNA: TGTGCCAGCGGGGCGGAGATCCTGCAGTTCTTC; CDR3: CASGAEILQFF
J: TRBJ2-2; size: many; V: TRBV7-3; D: TRBD2; DNA: TGTGCCAGCAGTCCTATTACTAGCGGGAGGAACACCGGGGAGCTGTTTTTT; CDR3: CASSPITSGRNTGELFF
J: TRBJ2-1; size: NA; V: TRBV19; D: NA; DNA: TGTGCCAGTAGTGCCCCCGGGACCCCGGACAATGAGCAGTTCTTC; CDR3: CASSAPGTPDNEQFF
J: TRBJ1-2; size: many; V: TRBV6-1; D: NA; DNA: TGTGCCAGCATAGAGGGGACCCACTATGGCTACACCTTC; CDR3: CASIEGTHYGYTF
J: TRBJ1-4; size: NA; V: TRBV10-3; D: NA; DNA: TGTGCCAGCACCGACACGGGGCTGGGTGAAAAACTGTTTTTT; CDR3: CASTDTGLGEKLFF
J: TRBJ2-7; size: many; V: TRBV6-1; D: NA; DNA: TGTGCCAGCAGTGAGCTCTTGGGGGGCGCATCGAGCGAGCAGTACTTC; CDR3: CASSELLGGASSEQYF